This T cell receptor (beta chain) stems from a study of blood T cell repertoires in COVID-19. On the study more broadly: Samples taken during acute and convalescent COVID-19 were collected in the United States, Italy and Spain. PBMCs, B-cell-depleted T cells, or T cells were the source of the cDNA or gDNA that made up the material.

There are 11 residues in the CDR3. V lost 7 bases to trimming and J lost 0 bases, with 3 bases between them. Germline-derived CDR1 and CDR2 are SEHNR and FQNEAQ (reference sequence). Per the authors' pipeline: Reference gene primers were amplified, and this amplification served to estimate nucleated cell counts. The method was immunoSEQ multiplex PCR; TCRdb's version includes in-frame clones alone and lacks a portion of them. V and J calls and clone size come straight from that table; D and trimming were deduced from the DNA. This table holds 250,000 or so clones, 84% found once. This receptor was identified in a man in his forties who had recovered from COVID-19. Sequencing was performed on peripheral blood. The chain employs TRBV7-9 and TRBJ2-5; unclear D gene. The chain's CDR3 is CASNNQETQYF. The CDR3 DNA sequence: TGTGCCAGCAACAACCAAGAGACCCAGTACTTC. The full variable domain, its missing parts supplied by reference TRBV7-9 and TRBJ2-5, is DTGVSQNPRHKITKRGQNVTFRCDPISEHNRLYWYRQTLGQGPEFLTYFQNEAQLEKSRLLSDRFSAERPKGSFSTLEIQRTEQGDSAMYLCASNNQETQYFGPGTRLLVL.